The rows below give T cell receptor beta chains drawn from one sample of a study of blood T cell repertoires in COVID-19. Repertoires were generated with immunoSEQ multiplex PCR, while TCRdb's copy carries only in-frame clones and drops some. This sample carries some 300,000 clones, more than 75% of them seen once, and the ten largest clones take 1.3%. Sequenced: peripheral blood. Receptors were obtained from a man in his 70s with acute or convalescent COVID-19. Each CDR3 is given with its conserved first and last residue. Each record gives: D gene, V gene, clone size, J gene, CDR3 DNA, CDR3 protein. D genes are given only for firm matches. Only some rows state a clone size, as once, few, many or a class for expanded clones.

d_call: NA; v_call: TRBV5-3; clone_size: NA; j_call: TRBJ1-5; cdr3_nt: TGTGCCAGAAGCGAACGGACAGCTAGCAATCAGCCCCAGCATTTT; cdr3_aa: CARSERTASNQPQHF
d_call: NA; v_call: TRBV4-3; clone_size: NA; j_call: TRBJ2-1; cdr3_nt: TGCGCCAGCAGCCAAGATTCAGGCAGCGGCCCCAATGAGCAGTTCTTC; cdr3_aa: CASSQDSGSGPNEQFF
d_call: NA; v_call: TRBV6-2/TRBV6-3; clone_size: NA; j_call: TRBJ2-7; cdr3_nt: TGTGCTCGCAGCGGGGACAGCGCTTCCTACGAGCAGTACTTC; cdr3_aa: CARSGDSASYEQYF
d_call: TRBD1; v_call: TRBV6-5; clone_size: NA; j_call: TRBJ1-6; cdr3_nt: TGTGCCAGCAAACCAGGGGGCTACTATGATTCACCCCTCCACTTT; cdr3_aa: CASKPGGYYDSPLHF
d_call: TRBD1; v_call: TRBV2; clone_size: NA; j_call: TRBJ2-7; cdr3_nt: TGTGCCAGCACGACGGGACAGGGCTACGAGCAGTACTTC; cdr3_aa: CASTTGQGYEQYF
d_call: NA; v_call: TRBV30; clone_size: NA; j_call: TRBJ2-1; cdr3_nt: TGTGCCTGGAGTGTAGACCAATACGGGAATGAGCAGTTCTTC; cdr3_aa: CAWSVDQYGNEQFF
d_call: NA; v_call: TRBV19; clone_size: NA; j_call: TRBJ2-2; cdr3_nt: TGTGCCATCCAGGGGGGGAACACCGGGGAGCTGTTTTTT; cdr3_aa: CAIQGGNTGELFF
d_call: NA; v_call: TRBV6-5; clone_size: NA; j_call: TRBJ2-3; cdr3_nt: TGTGCCACACTGCCGAGGGTTGGCGATACGCAGTATTTT; cdr3_aa: CATLPRVGDTQYF
d_call: NA; v_call: TRBV14; clone_size: NA; j_call: TRBJ2-1; cdr3_nt: TGTGCCAGCAGCCAGTTTACAGACCGGTTCTTC; cdr3_aa: CASSQFTDRFF
d_call: NA; v_call: TRBV10-3; clone_size: NA; j_call: TRBJ2-7; cdr3_nt: TGTGCCATCAGTGAGGTGGTAGCGGCCCTCTACGAGCAGTACTTC; cdr3_aa: CAISEVVAALYEQYF
d_call: TRBD1; v_call: TRBV30; clone_size: NA; j_call: TRBJ1-2; cdr3_nt: TGTGCCTGGAGTGTAAGGTCAGGGGGTGGCTACACCTTC; cdr3_aa: CAWSVRSGGGYTF
d_call: NA; v_call: TRBV18; clone_size: once; j_call: TRBJ2-2; cdr3_nt: TGTGCCAGCTCACCACGCGGGTCCGGGGAGCTGTTTTTT; cdr3_aa: CASSPRGSGELFF
d_call: NA; v_call: TRBV9; clone_size: NA; j_call: TRBJ1-2; cdr3_nt: TGTGCCAGCAGCTCCCGCCGGAGAGCGGCTTACGGCTACACCTTC; cdr3_aa: CASSSRRRAAYGYTF
d_call: NA; v_call: TRBV7-2; clone_size: NA; j_call: TRBJ2-1; cdr3_nt: TGTGCCAGCAGCTTAGGTGTAGCGGCATACTCCTACAATGAGCAGTTCTTC; cdr3_aa: CASSLGVAAYSYNEQFF
d_call: TRBD1; v_call: TRBV7-7; clone_size: NA; j_call: TRBJ2-2; cdr3_nt: TGTGCCACCCCGCGACAGGGGACCTTTGCGAACACCGGGGAGCTGTTTTTT; cdr3_aa: CATPRQGTFANTGELFF
d_call: TRBD1; v_call: TRBV24-1; clone_size: NA; j_call: TRBJ1-1; cdr3_nt: TGTGCCACCAGTGATTTTGGGGACAGGGAAGCTTTCTTT; cdr3_aa: CATSDFGDREAFF
d_call: TRBD1; v_call: TRBV18; clone_size: NA; j_call: TRBJ1-5; cdr3_nt: TGTGCCAGCTCACCCCAGCCAGGGGGGAATCAGCCCCAGCATTTT; cdr3_aa: CASSPQPGGNQPQHF
d_call: NA; v_call: TRBV9; clone_size: NA; j_call: TRBJ2-1; cdr3_nt: TGTGCCAGCAGTCGGGACTTGGGAAATGAGCAGTTCTTC; cdr3_aa: CASSRDLGNEQFF
d_call: NA; v_call: TRBV11-3; clone_size: NA; j_call: TRBJ2-5; cdr3_nt: TGTGCCAGCAGCTTAGGTTTGTCGGAGACCCAGTACTTC; cdr3_aa: CASSLGLSETQYF
d_call: NA; v_call: TRBV30; clone_size: few; j_call: TRBJ1-2; cdr3_nt: TGTGCCTGTTGCGGGGAACGGGTCTATGGCTACACCTTC; cdr3_aa: CACCGERVYGYTF
d_call: NA; v_call: TRBV18; clone_size: NA; j_call: TRBJ1-3; cdr3_nt: TGTGCCAGCTCACCGGTTAGCGGGGGTCCTGGAAACACCATATATTTT; cdr3_aa: CASSPVSGGPGNTIYF
d_call: TRBD1; v_call: TRBV19; clone_size: NA; j_call: TRBJ2-5; cdr3_nt: TGTGCCAGTAGTTTGACAGGGGAGGTTTACCAAGAGACCCAGTACTTC; cdr3_aa: CASSLTGEVYQETQYF
d_call: TRBD1; v_call: TRBV3-1/TRBV3-2; clone_size: NA; j_call: TRBJ1-6; cdr3_nt: TGTGCCAGCAGCCTGGGACAGGATAATTCACCCCTCCACTTT; cdr3_aa: CASSLGQDNSPLHF
d_call: NA; v_call: TRBV3-1/TRBV3-2; clone_size: NA; j_call: TRBJ1-2; cdr3_nt: TGTGCCAGCAGCCACCAAGCCCTCCAGCGGACTGGATCTAACTATGGCTACACCTTC; cdr3_aa: CASSHQALQRTGSNYGYTF
d_call: NA; v_call: TRBV9; clone_size: NA; j_call: TRBJ1-4; cdr3_nt: TGTGCCAGCAGCGTAGCAGCTAATGAAAAACTGTTTTTT; cdr3_aa: CASSVAANEKLFF
d_call: NA; v_call: TRBV5-8; clone_size: NA; j_call: TRBJ1-2; cdr3_nt: TGTGCCAGCAGCTTGGACCCGACTGAATATGGCTACACCTTC; cdr3_aa: CASSLDPTEYGYTF
d_call: TRBD2; v_call: TRBV7-6; clone_size: NA; j_call: TRBJ2-5; cdr3_nt: TGTGCCAGCAGCTTAGTTGCGGGAGGCCGCGATGATGAGACCCAGTACTTC; cdr3_aa: CASSLVAGGRDDETQYF
d_call: NA; v_call: TRBV2; clone_size: NA; j_call: TRBJ1-6; cdr3_nt: TGTGCCAGCAGTCGGTTCTCTTTTAATTCACCCCTCCACTTT; cdr3_aa: CASSRFSFNSPLHF
d_call: TRBD2; v_call: TRBV27; clone_size: NA; j_call: TRBJ2-1; cdr3_nt: TGTGCCAGCAGTTCCCTGACTAGCGGGGGGCGTACCTACAATGAGCAGTTCTTC; cdr3_aa: CASSSLTSGGRTYNEQFF
d_call: TRBD1; v_call: TRBV2; clone_size: once; j_call: TRBJ1-2; cdr3_nt: TGTGCCAGCAGTGAACGACAGGGGATCCATGGCTACACCTTC; cdr3_aa: CASSERQGIHGYTF
d_call: NA; v_call: TRBV5-1; clone_size: NA; j_call: TRBJ2-1; cdr3_nt: TGCGCCAGCAGCTTGGCCGGGGACTCCTACAATGAGCAGTTCTTC; cdr3_aa: CASSLAGDSYNEQFF
d_call: NA; v_call: TRBV21-1; clone_size: NA; j_call: TRBJ1-1; cdr3_nt: TGTGCCAGCAGCAAAACCAGCCGACAGGGGAACACTGAAGCTTTCTTT; cdr3_aa: CASSKTSRQGNTEAFF
d_call: NA; v_call: TRBV9; clone_size: NA; j_call: TRBJ2-1; cdr3_nt: TGTGCCAGCAGCGTCTTGGACAGCTCCTACAATGAGCAGTTCTTC; cdr3_aa: CASSVLDSSYNEQFF
d_call: NA; v_call: TRBV4-2; clone_size: NA; j_call: TRBJ1-2; cdr3_nt: TGTGCCAGCAGCCAAGATAGGAGGGGATACTATGGCTACACCTTC; cdr3_aa: CASSQDRRGYYGYTF
d_call: TRBD1; v_call: TRBV18; clone_size: NA; j_call: TRBJ1-2; cdr3_nt: TGTGCCAGCTCCACGAAAGATGGACAGGGTATAGTCGATGGCTACACCTTC; cdr3_aa: CASSTKDGQGIVDGYTF
d_call: TRBD1; v_call: TRBV27; clone_size: NA; j_call: TRBJ2-5; cdr3_nt: TGTGCCAGCAGTTTGAACAGGGGAGAGACCCAGTACTTC; cdr3_aa: CASSLNRGETQYF
d_call: NA; v_call: TRBV11-2; clone_size: few; j_call: TRBJ2-5; cdr3_nt: TGTGCCAGCAGCTTTTCCCCAGGCCAGACCCAGTACTTC; cdr3_aa: CASSFSPGQTQYF
d_call: TRBD1; v_call: TRBV19; clone_size: once; j_call: TRBJ1-6; cdr3_nt: TGTGCCAGTAGGGACAGGGTAAACTCACCCCTCCACTTT; cdr3_aa: CASRDRVNSPLHF
d_call: TRBD1; v_call: TRBV27; clone_size: NA; j_call: TRBJ1-4; cdr3_nt: TGTGCCAGCAGTCCTTGGACAGGGAGGGATGAAAAACTGTTTTTT; cdr3_aa: CASSPWTGRDEKLFF
d_call: TRBD1; v_call: TRBV3-1/TRBV3-2; clone_size: NA; j_call: TRBJ2-4; cdr3_nt: TGTGCCAGCAGTCCGGACAGGCTCCAAAACATTCAGTACTTC; cdr3_aa: CASSPDRLQNIQYF
d_call: NA; v_call: TRBV21-1; clone_size: once; j_call: TRBJ1-1; cdr3_nt: TGTGCCAGCAGGGACGAGGTTCCATCGGGACAGGGGGCAAACACTGAAGCTTTCTTT; cdr3_aa: CASRDEVPSGQGANTEAFF
d_call: NA; v_call: TRBV28; clone_size: NA; j_call: TRBJ2-7; cdr3_nt: TGTGCCAGCAGTTCGCCGGGACTGAACTACGAGCAGTACTTC; cdr3_aa: CASSSPGLNYEQYF
d_call: NA; v_call: TRBV16; clone_size: NA; j_call: TRBJ2-7; cdr3_nt: TGTGCCAGCAGCCAATCCCGGGGGGCAGGCGAGCAGTACTTC; cdr3_aa: CASSQSRGAGEQYF
d_call: TRBD2; v_call: TRBV5-5; clone_size: NA; j_call: TRBJ2-1; cdr3_nt: TGTGCCAGCAGCAGCCTAGCGGGAGCCTACAATGAGCAGTTCTTC; cdr3_aa: CASSSLAGAYNEQFF
d_call: NA; v_call: TRBV7-8; clone_size: NA; j_call: TRBJ2-7; cdr3_nt: TGTGCCAGCAGCCTAAGGCGGGCAGAGCAGTACTTC; cdr3_aa: CASSLRRAEQYF
d_call: NA; v_call: TRBV5-4; clone_size: NA; j_call: TRBJ2-5; cdr3_nt: TGTGCCAGCAGCGCTGCAGGGGGGCAAGAGACCCAGTACTTC; cdr3_aa: CASSAAGGQETQYF
d_call: TRBD1; v_call: TRBV28; clone_size: NA; j_call: TRBJ1-6; cdr3_nt: TGTGCCAGCGAGGGACAGTATAATTCACCCCTCCACTTT; cdr3_aa: CASEGQYNSPLHF
d_call: TRBD2; v_call: TRBV7-9; clone_size: NA; j_call: TRBJ2-5; cdr3_nt: TGTGCCAGCAGCACCGGGACTAGCGCGCAGAGGAACTTC; cdr3_aa: CASSTGTSAQRNF
d_call: NA; v_call: TRBV28; clone_size: NA; j_call: TRBJ1-5; cdr3_nt: TGTGCCAGCAGCTTTACCAGGGGTAGCAATCAGCCCCAGCATTTT; cdr3_aa: CASSFTRGSNQPQHF
d_call: NA; v_call: TRBV19; clone_size: NA; j_call: TRBJ2-6; cdr3_nt: TGTGCCAGTTCGTCAGTGGCCTCTGGGGCCAACGTCCTGACTTTC; cdr3_aa: CASSSVASGANVLTF
d_call: NA; v_call: TRBV5-1; clone_size: NA; j_call: TRBJ1-1; cdr3_nt: TGCGCCAGCAGCTTGGACACAACGAACACTGAAGCTTTCTTT; cdr3_aa: CASSLDTTNTEAFF
d_call: NA; v_call: TRBV18; clone_size: NA; j_call: TRBJ2-7; cdr3_nt: TGTGCCAGCTCACCAACCCTAGGAGAGCAGTACTTC; cdr3_aa: CASSPTLGEQYF
d_call: TRBD1; v_call: TRBV19; clone_size: NA; j_call: TRBJ2-2; cdr3_nt: TGTGCCAGTAGTAGCGGACAGGCGCCGGGGGAGCTGTTTTTT; cdr3_aa: CASSSGQAPGELFF
d_call: NA; v_call: TRBV6-5; clone_size: once; j_call: TRBJ2-6; cdr3_nt: TGTGCCAGCAGTTTCGACAGGGCCAACGTCCTGACTTTC; cdr3_aa: CASSFDRANVLTF
d_call: NA; v_call: TRBV9; clone_size: NA; j_call: TRBJ2-5; cdr3_nt: TGTGCCAGCAGCGTGATGGGGGGGCGCGGAGAGACCCAGTACTTC; cdr3_aa: CASSVMGGRGETQYF
d_call: NA; v_call: TRBV5-5; clone_size: NA; j_call: TRBJ2-3; cdr3_nt: TGTGCCAGCAGCTTGGGAGGGCTGAGCACAGATACGCAGTATTTT; cdr3_aa: CASSLGGLSTDTQYF
d_call: NA; v_call: TRBV6-5; clone_size: NA; j_call: TRBJ1-1; cdr3_nt: TGTGCCAGCAGTTACCGGGTGAACACTGAAGCTTTCTTT; cdr3_aa: CASSYRVNTEAFF
d_call: TRBD2; v_call: TRBV28; clone_size: NA; j_call: TRBJ2-3; cdr3_nt: TGTGCCAGCAGGCCATCGAGGGGAGGGGGCACAGATACGCAGTATTTT; cdr3_aa: CASRPSRGGGTDTQYF
d_call: TRBD1; v_call: TRBV5-5; clone_size: NA; j_call: TRBJ1-5; cdr3_nt: TGTGCCAGCAGCTTAGGACAGGGGATTGGAGATCAGCCCCAGCATTTT; cdr3_aa: CASSLGQGIGDQPQHF